The 28 T cell receptor beta chains given below trace back to one sample, sequenced in a study of shared clonotypes between healthy human individuals. CD8 cells classed as naive were CD45RO-negative and positively selected for CCR7, excluding terminally differentiated effector memory CD45RA+ cells. Profiling relied on immunoSEQ multiplex PCR, and the TCRdb table lists in-frame clones only, not all of them. The table has 800,000 or so clones, 96% seen once. Sample: naive CD8+ T cells sorted from blood. These receptor sequences come from a young man in good health.

The chain joins TRBV2 to TRBJ2-7; no definite D call. CDR1 SNHLY and CDR2 FYNNEI come from the germline V gene. CDR3 size: 12 residues. With 10 bases removed from V and 2 bases from J, the gap between germline ends came to 12 bases. The CDR3 DNA sequence: TGTGCCAAAGCCGTTCGTCCCTACGAGCAGTACTTC. This encodes CAKAVRPYEQYF.

In nucleotides, the CDR3 is TGTGCCAGCAGCGCAATTAACGGGGAGCTGTTTTTT. Encoded protein: CASSAINGELFF. V gene TRBV9 combines with J gene TRBJ2-2, with D unclear. The germline V gene encodes CDR1 SGDLS and CDR2 YYNGEE. Trimming took 3 bases from V and 7 from J, leaving 7 bases between them. CDR3 length: 12 amino acids.

CDR3 amino acids: CASSIKGTYYEQYF. The DNA for the CDR3 is TGTGCCAGTAGTATAAAAGGGACGTACTACGAGCAGTACTTC. The chain has TRBV19 and TRBJ2-7; the D gene could be TRBD1 or TRBD2 (5 bases each). The length of the CDR3 is 14 residues. Deletions cut 2 bases from V and 3 bases from J, with 11 bases between. CDR1 and CDR2 from the germline V gene are LNHDA and SQIVND (reference sequence).

The chain joins TRBV5-1 to TRBJ2-7; D call uncertain. This CDR3 contains 13 residues. Trimming removed 4 bases at V and 4 bases at J, with 12 bases between. The germline CDR1 and CDR2 sequences are SGHRS and YFSETQ. CDR3 in amino acids: CASSGTHPYEQYF. In DNA form, the CDR3 reads TGCGCCAGCAGCGGCACTCACCCTTACGAGCAGTACTTC.

V gene TRBV7-9 combines with J gene TRBJ2-7, with D possibly matching TRBD1 (5 bases). Germline values: CDR1 SEHNR, CDR2 FQNEAQ (reference sequence). V was pared by 7 bases and J by 5 bases, with 18 bases between. The CDR3 contains 14 residues. CDR3 nucleotide sequence: TGTGCCAGCACCACCTCTGACAGAAACCACGAGCAGTACTTC. This encodes CASTTSDRNHEQYF.

CDR3: CASRGGQEVGNTIYF. The CDR3 DNA reads TGCGCCAGCAGGGGAGGACAGGAAGTCGGAAACACCATATATTTT. The chain combines TRBV5-1 with TRBJ1-3; TRBD1 matches at 7 bases. The CDR3 runs 15 residues. The germline V gene has CDR1 SGHRS and CDR2 YFSETQ. J was trimmed by 4 bases and V by 5 bases; bases with no gene match: 9.

V and J are TRBV27 and TRBJ2-1; weak D call: TRBD1 (7 bases). Germline lookup yields CDR1 MNHEY and CDR2 SMNVEV (reference sequence). The CDR3 length is 17 residues. The V and J ends lost 4 bases and 5 bases respectively, with 21 bases between them. CDR3 nucleotide sequence: TGTGCCAGCAGTTCGAGGGGGCGCGGGCGGGACGACAATGAGCAGTTCTTC. Amino acids: CASSSRGRGRDDNEQFF.

The CDR3 DNA sequence: TGTGCCTGGAGTGTGTCGGCTGGGGCCAACGTCCTGACTTTC. Translated: CAWSVSAGANVLTF. V and J are TRBV30 and TRBJ2-6; the D is unclear. V lost 0 bases to trimming and J lost 2 bases, with 5 bases between them. Germline CDR1 is GTSNPN and CDR2 is SVGIG (reference sequence). CDR3 size: 14 residues.

The V call is TRBV7-7, the J call TRBJ2-1, with 16 bases fitting TRBD2. V gave up 5 bases and J gave up 4 bases; unmatched junction bases: 5. From germline, CDR1 is SSHAT and CDR2 FNYEAQ (reference sequence). The CDR3 extends over 17 amino acids. In DNA form, the CDR3 reads TGTGCCAGCAGCACAGGGACTAGCGGGAGGGGATACAATGAGCAGTTCTTC. This sequence encodes CASSTGTSGRGYNEQFF.

The chain employs TRBV11-2 and TRBJ2-7, with D possibly being TRBD1 (6 bases). Germline loops: CDR1 SGHAT, CDR2 FQNNGV. This CDR3 spans 13 amino acids. Trimming cost V 3 bases and J 3 bases, with 9 bases left between them. The CDR3: CASSFHRDYEQYF. Here the CDR3 DNA reads TGTGCCAGCAGCTTCCACAGGGACTACGAGCAGTACTTC.

Turning to this clone: Other nucleotide sequences in the sample specify the same CDR3. This rearrangement joins TRBV11-3 to TRBJ2-2; D not certain. V dropped 1 base and J dropped 6 bases, with 3 bases sitting between them. Germline V gene data show CDR1 as SGHNT and CDR2 as YENEEA. The CDR3 length is 12 residues. CDR3 in amino acids: CASSLVAGELFF. In DNA, the CDR3 is TGTGCCAGCAGCTTAGTCGCCGGGGAGCTGTTTTTT. The variable domain in full, with the rest retrieved from reference TRBV11-3 and TRBJ2-2, is EAGVVQSPRYKIIEKKQPVAFWCNPISGHNTLYWYLQNLGQGPELLIRYENEEAVDDSQLPKDRFSAERLKGVDSTLKIQPAELGDSAVYLCASSLVAGELFFGEGSRLTVL.

The chain has TRBV6-1 and TRBJ2-7; 8 bases line up with TRBD1. The V segment lost 8 bases and the J segment 4 bases; nucleotides outside the gene matches: 4. Germline CDR1 reads MNHNS; CDR2 reads SASEGT. There are 12 residues in the CDR3. The DNA for the CDR3 is TGTGCCAGCTCCACAGGGGGATACGAGCAGTACTTC. It is translated as CASSTGGYEQYF.

J is TRBJ2-7 and V is TRBV5-6; D is possibly TRBD2 (6 bases). Germline V gene sequence: CDR1 SGHDT, CDR2 YYEEEE. CDR3 length: 14 amino acids. Trimming left V 0 bases short and J 3 bases short, with 10 bases between. CDR3 bases: TGTGCCAGCAGCTTGGGCGGGAACCTCTACGAGCAGTACTTC. It yields the protein CASSLGGNLYEQYF. The complete variable domain, with remaining parts taken from reference TRBV5-6 and TRBJ2-7, reads DAGVTQSPTHLIKTRGQQVTLRCSPKSGHDTVSWYQQALGQGPQFIFQYYEEEERQRGNFPDRFSGHQFPNYSSELNVNALLLGDSALYLCASSLGGNLYEQYFGPGTRLTVT.

The V gene is TRBV5-5, the J gene TRBJ1-5, with TRBD1 matching over 9 bases. The V gene end was trimmed by 3 bases and the J gene end by 2 bases; junction bases not matched to a gene: 3. CDR1 and CDR2 (germline): SGHKS, YYEKEE (reference sequence). The CDR3 runs 15 residues. Here the CDR3 DNA reads TGTGCCAGCAGCTCGGACAGGGGAGGCAATCAGCCCCAGCATTTT. Amino acid sequence: CASSSDRGGNQPQHF.

J is TRBJ2-3 and V is TRBV27; 7 bases are shared with TRBD2. Germline V gives CDR1 MNHEY, CDR2 SMNVEV (reference sequence). The V segment lost 5 bases and the J segment 5 bases; nucleotides outside the gene matches: 13. The CDR3 is made up of 16 amino acids. CDR3 nucleotide sequence: TGTGCCAGCAGTGGCCTGGGCGGGAGATATGTAGATACGCAGTATTTT. This codes for CASSGLGGRYVDTQYF.

As regards this clone: At the DNA level, this CDR3 is encoded by other sequences in the same sample as well. V is TRBV6-5 and J is TRBJ2-7, with TRBD1 as a possible D gene (6 bases). V dropped 2 bases and J dropped 2 bases, with 7 bases sitting between them. This CDR3 comprises 13 residues. Germline loops: CDR1 MNHEY, CDR2 SVGAGI. For the CDR3, the DNA is TGTGCCAGCAGTTACGGGGGCACCTACGAGCAGTACTTC. Its translation: CASSYGGTYEQYF.

The chain uses TRBV11-2 and TRBJ2-7; D gene unclear. This CDR3 is 14 amino acids long. Germline-derived CDR1 and CDR2 are SGHAT and FQNNGV. V dropped 1 base and J dropped 6 bases, with 13 bases sitting between them. The CDR3 nucleotides are TGTGCCAGCAGCTTAGCGGGTCAGGTAATCGAGCAGTACTTC. Translation gives CASSLAGQVIEQYF.

V and J are TRBV7-9 and TRBJ2-1; D ambiguous. Germline lookup yields CDR1 SEHNR and CDR2 FQNEAQ (reference sequence). The CDR3 is 16 residues long. The V gene lost 3 bases and the J gene lost 0 bases, with 12 bases spanning the gap. In nucleotides, the CDR3 is TGTGCCAGCAGCTTTATCTCGGCTCGCTCCTACAATGAGCAGTTCTTC. Encoded protein: CASSFISARSYNEQFF.

A remark on this clone: The sample holds other DNA sequences that translate to the same CDR3. V gene TRBV30 combines with J gene TRBJ2-1; D may correspond to TRBD1 or TRBD2 (5 bases each). This CDR3 is 13 amino acids long. V was trimmed by 3 bases and J by 4 bases, leaving 10 bases between them. Germline V CDR1 and CDR2: GTSNPN, SVGIG (reference sequence). In DNA form, the CDR3 reads TGTGCCTGGAGCACGGGGCTTTACAATGAGCAGTTCTTC. Its translation: CAWSTGLYNEQFF.

The genes are TRBV11-2 and TRBJ2-2; tentatively, D is TRBD2 (5 bases). Trimming took 3 bases from V and 5 from J, leaving 10 bases between them. This CDR3 is 14 amino acids long. Germline CDR1 is SGHAT and CDR2 is FQNNGV. The CDR3 loop reads CASSLLAETGELFF. CDR3 nucleotides: TGTGCCAGCAGCTTGCTAGCAGAAACCGGGGAGCTGTTTTTT. Combining the CDR3 with reference TRBV11-2 and TRBJ2-2 gives the whole variable domain EAGVAQSPRYKIIEKRQSVAFWCNPISGHATLYWYQQILGQGPKLLIQFQNNGVVDDSQLPKDRFSAERLKGVDSTLKIQPAKLEDSAVYLCASSLLAETGELFFGEGSRLTVL.

The chain links TRBV7-8 to TRBJ1-1; D unresolved. Trimming stripped 3 bases from V and 3 bases from J, with 8 bases between. CDR3 length: 13 amino acids. From germline, CDR1 is SGHVS and CDR2 FQNEAQ. CDR3 DNA sequence: TGTGCCAGCAGCTTCTCCCATGACACTGAAGCTTTCTTT. This translates into CASSFSHDTEAFF.

The chain employs TRBV4-2 and TRBJ2-3; 13 positions match TRBD2. This CDR3 contains 21 residues. With 0 bases clipped from V and 4 bases from J, the junction kept 16 bases outside the gene matches. The V gene's germline CDR1 is LGHNA and CDR2 YNFKEQ. The CDR3 reads CASSQEADGPVLAGGPDTQYF. The CDR3, as DNA: TGTGCCAGCAGCCAAGAGGCCGACGGACCCGTACTAGCGGGAGGGCCAGATACGCAGTATTTT.

The V and J genes are TRBV20-1 and TRBJ1-2, with 8 bases lining up with TRBD1. The CDR3 length is 11 residues. The germline V gene has CDR1 DFQATT and CDR2 SNEGSKA (reference sequence). As DNA, the CDR3 is TGCAGGGGACAGGTAGCGGGTGGCTACACCTTC. This encodes CRGQVAGGYTF.

This clone appeared once. The V call is TRBV2, the J call TRBJ1-3, with D tentatively TRBD1 (5 bases). Germline CDR1 reads SNHLY; CDR2 reads FYNNEI. The V end was cut by 6 bases, the J end by 0 bases, with 12 bases between. This CDR3 is built from 15 residues. CDR3 in amino acids: CASSPGRLSGNTIYF. The CDR3 DNA follows: TGTGCCAGCAGCCCGGGACGGCTCTCTGGAAACACCATATATTTT.

The chain employs TRBV11-3 and TRBJ2-5; 11 bases are a match to TRBD2. The V segment lost 5 bases and the J segment 5 bases; nucleotides outside the gene matches: 7. The CDR3 spans 15 residues. Looked up from germline, CDR1 is SGHNT and CDR2 is YENEEA. CDR3 DNA: TGTGCCAGCAGCCCAAAGACTAGCGGGGTGGAGACCCAGTACTTC. The encoded protein is CASSPKTSGVETQYF. Looking up the rest from reference TRBV11-3 and TRBJ2-5 gives the full variable domain: EAGVVQSPRYKIIEKKQPVAFWCNPISGHNTLYWYLQNLGQGPELLIRYENEEAVDDSQLPKDRFSAERLKGVDSTLKIQPAELGDSAVYLCASSPKTSGVETQYFGPGTRLLVL.

The genes are TRBV29-1 and TRBJ2-1; maybe TRBD2 (6 bases). The CDR3 length is 13 residues. V lost 1 base and J lost 5, with 9 bases in between. Germline CDR1 reads SQVTM; CDR2 reads ANQGSEA. CDR3 nucleotide sequence: TGCAGCGTTGAAGGATGGGGGGACAATGAGCAGTTCTTC. Translated: CSVEGWGDNEQFF.

The chain employs TRBV6-5 and TRBJ2-3; unclear D gene. V dropped 3 bases and J dropped 2 bases, with 6 bases sitting between them. The V gene's germline CDR1 is MNHEY and CDR2 SVGAGI. This CDR3 has 13 amino acids. The CDR3: CASSYWNTDTQYF. Written as DNA, the CDR3 is TGTGCCAGCAGTTATTGGAACACAGATACGCAGTATTTT.

This chain uses TRBV10-3 with TRBJ2-7; no clear D. Germline-derived CDR1 and CDR2 are ENHRY and SYGVKD. The CDR3 consists of 13 residues. V was trimmed by 0 bases and J by 5 bases, leaving 8 bases between them. The CDR3 reads CAISESEVHEQYF. The DNA for the CDR3 is TGTGCCATCAGTGAGTCCGAGGTCCACGAGCAGTACTTC.